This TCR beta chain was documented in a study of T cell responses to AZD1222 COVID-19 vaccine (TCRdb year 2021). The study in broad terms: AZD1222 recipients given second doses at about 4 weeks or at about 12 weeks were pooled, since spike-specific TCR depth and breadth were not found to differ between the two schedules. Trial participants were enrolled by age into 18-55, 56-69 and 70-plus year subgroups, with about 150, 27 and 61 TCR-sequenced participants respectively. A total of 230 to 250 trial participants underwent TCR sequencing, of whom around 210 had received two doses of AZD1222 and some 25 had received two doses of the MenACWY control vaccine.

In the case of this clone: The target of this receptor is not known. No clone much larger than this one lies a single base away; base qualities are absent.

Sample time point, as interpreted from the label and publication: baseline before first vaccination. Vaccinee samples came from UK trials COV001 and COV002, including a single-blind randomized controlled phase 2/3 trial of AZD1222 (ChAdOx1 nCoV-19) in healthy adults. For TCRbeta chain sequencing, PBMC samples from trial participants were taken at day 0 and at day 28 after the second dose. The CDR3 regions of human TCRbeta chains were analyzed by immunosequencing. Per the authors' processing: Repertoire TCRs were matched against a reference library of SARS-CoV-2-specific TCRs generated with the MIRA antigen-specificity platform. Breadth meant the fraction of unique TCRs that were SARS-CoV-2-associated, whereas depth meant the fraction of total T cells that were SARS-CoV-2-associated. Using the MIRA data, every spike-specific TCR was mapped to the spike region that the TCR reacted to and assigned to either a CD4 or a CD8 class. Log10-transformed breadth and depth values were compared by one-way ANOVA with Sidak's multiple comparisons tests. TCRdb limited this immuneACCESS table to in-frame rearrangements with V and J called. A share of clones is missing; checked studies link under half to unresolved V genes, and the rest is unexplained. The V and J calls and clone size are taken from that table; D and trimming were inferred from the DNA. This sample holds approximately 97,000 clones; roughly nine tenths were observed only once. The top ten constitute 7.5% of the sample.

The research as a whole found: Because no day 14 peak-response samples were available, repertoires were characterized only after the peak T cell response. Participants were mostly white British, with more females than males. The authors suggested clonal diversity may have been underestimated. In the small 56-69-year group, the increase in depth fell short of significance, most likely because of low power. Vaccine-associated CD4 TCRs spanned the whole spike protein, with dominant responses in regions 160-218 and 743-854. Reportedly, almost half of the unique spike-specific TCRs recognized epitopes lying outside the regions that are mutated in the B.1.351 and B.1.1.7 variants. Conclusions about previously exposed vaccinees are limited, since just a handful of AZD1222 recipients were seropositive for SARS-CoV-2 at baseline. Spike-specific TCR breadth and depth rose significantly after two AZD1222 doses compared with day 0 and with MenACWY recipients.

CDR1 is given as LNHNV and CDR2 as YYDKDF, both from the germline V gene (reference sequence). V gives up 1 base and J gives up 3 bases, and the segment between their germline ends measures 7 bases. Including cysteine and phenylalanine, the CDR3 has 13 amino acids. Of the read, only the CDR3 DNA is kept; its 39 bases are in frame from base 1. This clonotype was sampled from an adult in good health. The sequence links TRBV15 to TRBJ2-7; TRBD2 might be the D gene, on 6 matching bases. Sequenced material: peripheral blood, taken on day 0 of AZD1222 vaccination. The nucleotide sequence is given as TGTGCCACCAGCAGAGCGGAGGGCTACGAGCAGTACTTC. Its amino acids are CATSRAEGYEQYF.